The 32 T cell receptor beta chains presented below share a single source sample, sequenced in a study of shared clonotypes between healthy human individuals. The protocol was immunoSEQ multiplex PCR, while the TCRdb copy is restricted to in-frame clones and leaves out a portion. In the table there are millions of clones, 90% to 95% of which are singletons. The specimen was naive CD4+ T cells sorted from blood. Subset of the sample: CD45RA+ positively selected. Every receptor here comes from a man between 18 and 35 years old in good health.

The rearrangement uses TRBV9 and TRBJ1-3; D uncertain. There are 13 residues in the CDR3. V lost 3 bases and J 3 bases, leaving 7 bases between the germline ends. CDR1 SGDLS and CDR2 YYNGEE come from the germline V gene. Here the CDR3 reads CASSGEVGNTIYF. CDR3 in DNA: TGTGCCAGCAGCGGAGAGGTTGGAAACACCATATATTTT.

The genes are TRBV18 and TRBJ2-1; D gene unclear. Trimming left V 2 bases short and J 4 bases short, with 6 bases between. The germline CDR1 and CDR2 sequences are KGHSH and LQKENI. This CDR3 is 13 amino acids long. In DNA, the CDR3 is TGTGCCAGCTCACCAATTGAATACAATGAGCAGTTCTTC. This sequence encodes CASSPIEYNEQFF.

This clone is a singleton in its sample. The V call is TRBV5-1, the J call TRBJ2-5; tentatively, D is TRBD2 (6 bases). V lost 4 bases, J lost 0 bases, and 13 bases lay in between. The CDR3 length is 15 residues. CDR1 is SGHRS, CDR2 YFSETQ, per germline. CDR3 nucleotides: TGCGCCAGCAGCCCGGAGGGGACGTACCAAGAGACCCAGTACTTC. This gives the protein CASSPEGTYQETQYF.

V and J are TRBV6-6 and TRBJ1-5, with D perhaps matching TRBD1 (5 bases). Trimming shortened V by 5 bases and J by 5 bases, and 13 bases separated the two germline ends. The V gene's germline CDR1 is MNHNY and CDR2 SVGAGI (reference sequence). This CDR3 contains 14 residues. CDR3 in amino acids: CASSPSGDHQPQHF. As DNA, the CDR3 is TGTGCCAGCAGTCCCTCGGGGGACCATCAGCCCCAGCATTTT.

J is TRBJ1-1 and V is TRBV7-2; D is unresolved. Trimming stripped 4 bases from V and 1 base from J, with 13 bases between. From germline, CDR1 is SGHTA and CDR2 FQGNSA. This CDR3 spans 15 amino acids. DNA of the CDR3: TGTGCCAGCAGCTCGCCGCGGGTCGGGAACACTGAAGCTTTCTTT. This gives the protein CASSSPRVGNTEAFF.

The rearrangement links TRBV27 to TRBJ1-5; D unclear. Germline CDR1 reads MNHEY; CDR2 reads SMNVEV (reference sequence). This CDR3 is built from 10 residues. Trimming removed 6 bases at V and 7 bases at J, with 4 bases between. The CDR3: CASREQPQHF. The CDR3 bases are TGTGCCAGCAGGGAGCAGCCCCAGCATTTT.

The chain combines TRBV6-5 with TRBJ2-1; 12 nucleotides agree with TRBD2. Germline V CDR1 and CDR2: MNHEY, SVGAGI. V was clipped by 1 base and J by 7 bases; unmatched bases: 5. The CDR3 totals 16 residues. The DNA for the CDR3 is TGTGCCAGCAGTTACTTACTAGCGGGGGGCGTAAATGAGCAGTTCTTC. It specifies CASSYLLAGGVNEQFF.

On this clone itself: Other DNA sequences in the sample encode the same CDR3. The CDR3 protein is CAWSVGRDTEAFF. CDR3 sequence (DNA): TGTGCCTGGAGTGTAGGTAGAGACACTGAAGCTTTCTTT. V usage is TRBV30 and J usage is TRBJ1-1, with D uncertain. Germline CDR1 GTSNPN, CDR2 SVGIG (reference sequence). V was shortened by 0 bases and J by 3 bases, with 8 bases between the two germline ends. There are 13 residues in the CDR3.

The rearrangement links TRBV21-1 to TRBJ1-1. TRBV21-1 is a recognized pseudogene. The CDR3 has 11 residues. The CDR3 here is CASSKARQAFF. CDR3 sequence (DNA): TGTGCCAGCAGCAAAGCCCGCCAAGCTTTCTTT.

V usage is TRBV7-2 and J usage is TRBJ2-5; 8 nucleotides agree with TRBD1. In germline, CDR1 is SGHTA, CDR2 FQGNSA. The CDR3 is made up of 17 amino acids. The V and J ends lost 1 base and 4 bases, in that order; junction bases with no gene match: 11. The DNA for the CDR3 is TGTGCCAGCAGCTTAGTCGGACAGGGCGTTCGGGGAGAGACCCAGTACTTC. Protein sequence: CASSLVGQGVRGETQYF.

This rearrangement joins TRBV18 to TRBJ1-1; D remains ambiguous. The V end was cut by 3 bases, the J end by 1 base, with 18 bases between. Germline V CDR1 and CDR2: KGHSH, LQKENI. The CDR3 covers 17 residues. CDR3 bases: TGTGCCAGCTCACCCCTTGTCGCGATGGCAGAGAACACTGAAGCTTTCTTT. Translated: CASSPLVAMAENTEAFF.

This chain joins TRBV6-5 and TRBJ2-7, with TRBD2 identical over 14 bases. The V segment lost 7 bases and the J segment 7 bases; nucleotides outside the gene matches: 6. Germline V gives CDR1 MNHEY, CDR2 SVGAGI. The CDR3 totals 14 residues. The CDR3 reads CASNGLAGGKEQYF. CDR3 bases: TGTGCCAGCAACGGACTAGCGGGAGGTAAAGAGCAGTACTTC.

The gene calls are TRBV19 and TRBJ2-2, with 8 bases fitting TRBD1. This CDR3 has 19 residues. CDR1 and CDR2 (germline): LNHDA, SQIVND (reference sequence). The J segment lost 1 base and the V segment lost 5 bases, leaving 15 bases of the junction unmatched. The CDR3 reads CASSSPRTGPRGNTGELFF. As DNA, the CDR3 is TGTGCCAGTAGTTCCCCAAGGACAGGGCCGAGGGGGAACACCGGGGAGCTGTTTTTT.

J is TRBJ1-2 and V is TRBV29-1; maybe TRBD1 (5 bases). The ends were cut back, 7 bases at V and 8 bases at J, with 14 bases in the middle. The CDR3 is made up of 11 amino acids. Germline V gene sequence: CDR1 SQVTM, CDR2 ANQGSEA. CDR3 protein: CSGGFAGGYTF. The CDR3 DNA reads TGCAGCGGGGGCTTTGCCGGAGGCTACACCTTC.

The CDR3 DNA sequence: TGTGCCTGGAGTGTACGGCGCACGTCCTCTGGGGCCAACGTCCTGACTTTC. Its translation: CAWSVRRTSSGANVLTF. The genes are TRBV30 and TRBJ2-6, with D hard to call. Trimming removed 0 bases at V and 0 bases at J, with 12 bases between. Per the germline V gene, CDR1 is GTSNPN and CDR2 is SVGIG (reference sequence). The CDR3 is 17 residues long.

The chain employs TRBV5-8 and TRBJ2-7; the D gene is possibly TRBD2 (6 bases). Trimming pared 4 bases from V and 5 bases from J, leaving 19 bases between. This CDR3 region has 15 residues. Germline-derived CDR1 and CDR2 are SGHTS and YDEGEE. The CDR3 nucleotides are TGTGCCAGCAGCCCCGGGACTGCTGCGCCGGACGAGCAGTACTTC. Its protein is CASSPGTAAPDEQYF.

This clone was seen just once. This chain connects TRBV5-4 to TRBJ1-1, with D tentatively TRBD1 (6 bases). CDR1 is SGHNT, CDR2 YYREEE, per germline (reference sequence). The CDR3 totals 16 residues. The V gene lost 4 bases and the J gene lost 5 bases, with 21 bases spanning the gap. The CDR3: CASSGGGGAGYTEAFF. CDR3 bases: TGTGCCAGCAGCGGAGGAGGGGGGGCAGGGTATACTGAAGCTTTCTTT.

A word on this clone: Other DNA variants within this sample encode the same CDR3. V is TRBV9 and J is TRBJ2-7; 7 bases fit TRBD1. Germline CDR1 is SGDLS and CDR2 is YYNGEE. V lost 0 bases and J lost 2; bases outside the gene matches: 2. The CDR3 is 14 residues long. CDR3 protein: CASSVGQGAYEQYF. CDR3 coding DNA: TGTGCCAGCAGCGTAGGGCAGGGGGCCTACGAGCAGTACTTC.

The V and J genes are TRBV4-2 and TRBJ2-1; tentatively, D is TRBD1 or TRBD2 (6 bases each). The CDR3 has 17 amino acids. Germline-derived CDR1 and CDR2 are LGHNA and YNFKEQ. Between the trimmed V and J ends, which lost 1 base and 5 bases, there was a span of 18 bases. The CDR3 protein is CASSQGWRGQGNNEQFF. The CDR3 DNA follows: TGTGCCAGCAGCCAAGGTTGGCGGGGCCAGGGGAACAATGAGCAGTTCTTC.

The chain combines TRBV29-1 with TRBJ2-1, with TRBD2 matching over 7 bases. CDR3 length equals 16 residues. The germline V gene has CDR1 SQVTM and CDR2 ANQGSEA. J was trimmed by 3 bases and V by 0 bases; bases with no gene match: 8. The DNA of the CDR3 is TGCAGCGTTGAAGATCTTAGGGCTAGCGGCTACAATGAGCAGTTCTTC. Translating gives CSVEDLRASGYNEQFF.

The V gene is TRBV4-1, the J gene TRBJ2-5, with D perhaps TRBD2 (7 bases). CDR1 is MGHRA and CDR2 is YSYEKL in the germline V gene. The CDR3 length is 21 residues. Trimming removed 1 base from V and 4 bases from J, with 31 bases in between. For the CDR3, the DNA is TGCGCCAGCAGCCAAGTTCTAGGGGGGAGGACAGAGGCGGGAGATCGAGAGACCCAGTACTTC. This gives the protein CASSQVLGGRTEAGDRETQYF.

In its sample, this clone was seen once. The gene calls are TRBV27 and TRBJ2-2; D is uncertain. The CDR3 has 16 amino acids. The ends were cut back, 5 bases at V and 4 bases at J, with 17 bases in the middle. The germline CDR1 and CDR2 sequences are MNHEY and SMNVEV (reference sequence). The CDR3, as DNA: TGTGCCAGCAGTACCAGTAGCCCTAGGGTCACCGGGGAGCTGTTTTTT. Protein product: CASSTSSPRVTGELFF.

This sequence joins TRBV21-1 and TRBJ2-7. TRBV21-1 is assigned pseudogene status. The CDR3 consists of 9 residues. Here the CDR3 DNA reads TGTGCCAGCGGCGCCGAGCAGTACTTC. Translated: CASGAEQYF.

This CDR3 reads CASSLGLAGGIYNEQFF. In DNA form, the CDR3 reads TGCGCCAGCAGCCTCGGACTAGCGGGAGGGATCTACAATGAGCAGTTCTTC. V usage is TRBV4-1 and J usage is TRBJ2-1, with 15 bases matching TRBD2. Looked up from germline, CDR1 is MGHRA and CDR2 is YSYEKL. V was clipped by 4 bases and J by 3 bases; unmatched bases: 4. CDR3 size: 17 residues.

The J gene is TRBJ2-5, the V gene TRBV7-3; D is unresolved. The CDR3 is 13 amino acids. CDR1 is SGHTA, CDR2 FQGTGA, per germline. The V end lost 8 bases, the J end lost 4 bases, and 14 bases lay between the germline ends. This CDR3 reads CASGSVGVETQYF. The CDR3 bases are TGTGCCAGCGGGTCGGTTGGGGTAGAGACCCAGTACTTC. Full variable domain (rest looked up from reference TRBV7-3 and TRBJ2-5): GAGVSQTPSNKVTEKGKYVELRCDPISGHTALYWYRQSLGQGPEFLIYFQGTGAADDSGLPNDRFFAVRPEGSVSTLKIQRTERGDSAVYLCASGSVGVETQYFGPGTRLLVL.

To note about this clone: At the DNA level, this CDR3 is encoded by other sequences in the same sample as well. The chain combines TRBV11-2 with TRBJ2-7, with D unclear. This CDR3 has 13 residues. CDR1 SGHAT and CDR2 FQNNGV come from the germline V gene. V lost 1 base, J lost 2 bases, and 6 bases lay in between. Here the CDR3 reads CASSLGRAYEQYF. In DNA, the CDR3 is TGTGCCAGCAGCTTAGGTAGGGCCTACGAGCAGTACTTC. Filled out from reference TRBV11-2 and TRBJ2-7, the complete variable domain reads EAGVAQSPRYKIIEKRQSVAFWCNPISGHATLYWYQQILGQGPKLLIQFQNNGVVDDSQLPKDRFSAERLKGVDSTLKIQPAKLEDSAVYLCASSLGRAYEQYFGPGTRLTVT.

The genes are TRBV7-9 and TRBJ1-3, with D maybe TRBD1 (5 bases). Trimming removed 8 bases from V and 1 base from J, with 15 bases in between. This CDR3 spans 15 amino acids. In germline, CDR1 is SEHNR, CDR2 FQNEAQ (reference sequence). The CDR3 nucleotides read TGTGCCAGCCGAAAAGGGACCGAGTCTGGAAACACCATATATTTT. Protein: CASRKGTESGNTIYF.

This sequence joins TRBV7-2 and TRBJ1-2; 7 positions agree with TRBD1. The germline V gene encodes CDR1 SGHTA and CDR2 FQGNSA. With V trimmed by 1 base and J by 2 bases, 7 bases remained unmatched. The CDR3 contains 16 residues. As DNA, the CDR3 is TGTGCCAGCAGCTTAGAAGGGGGCGCCTCGAACTATGGCTACACCTTC. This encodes CASSLEGGASNYGYTF.

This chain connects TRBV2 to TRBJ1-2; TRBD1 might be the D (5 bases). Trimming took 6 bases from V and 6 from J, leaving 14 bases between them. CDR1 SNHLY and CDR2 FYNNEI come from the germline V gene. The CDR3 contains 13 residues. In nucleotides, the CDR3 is TGTGCCAGCAGCCCGGGACGCCTGGATGGCTACACCTTC. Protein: CASSPGRLDGYTF.

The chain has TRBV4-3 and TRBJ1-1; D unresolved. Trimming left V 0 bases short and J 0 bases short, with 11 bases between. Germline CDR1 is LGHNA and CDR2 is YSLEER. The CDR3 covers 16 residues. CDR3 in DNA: TGCGCCAGCAGCCAAGAACCGACGGGCATGAACACTGAAGCTTTCTTT. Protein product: CASSQEPTGMNTEAFF.

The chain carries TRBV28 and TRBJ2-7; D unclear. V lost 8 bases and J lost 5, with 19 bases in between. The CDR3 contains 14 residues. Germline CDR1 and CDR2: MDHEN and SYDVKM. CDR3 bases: TGTGCCAGCCTGTCACCAGCGAAGCTCAACGAGCAGTACTTC. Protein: CASLSPAKLNEQYF. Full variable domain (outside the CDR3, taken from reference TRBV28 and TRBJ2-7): DVKVTQSSRYLVKRTGEKVFLECVQDMDHENMFWYRQDPGLGLRLIYFSYDVKMKEKGDIPEGYSVSREKKERFSLILESASTNQTSMYLCASLSPAKLNEQYFGPGTRLTVT.

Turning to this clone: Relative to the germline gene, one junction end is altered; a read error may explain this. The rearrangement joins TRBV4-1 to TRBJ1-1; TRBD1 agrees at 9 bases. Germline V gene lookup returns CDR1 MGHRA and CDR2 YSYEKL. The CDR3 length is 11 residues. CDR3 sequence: CASSRGQGAFF. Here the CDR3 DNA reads TGTGCCAGCAGCCGCGGACAGGGGGCTTTCTTT.